This T cell receptor (beta chain) was sequenced during a study of neoadjuvant anti-PD-1 for oral cavity cancer. Repertoires were generated with immunoSEQ multiplex PCR, while TCRdb's copy carries only in-frame clones and drops some. The sample has some 33,000 clones, about 86% seen once. This CDR3 region has 14 residues. Germline V CDR1 and CDR2: SGDLS, YYNGEE. J lost 0 bases, V lost 2 bases, and 2 bases had no gene match. Source: PBMCs, taken before nivolumab (anti-PD-1) treatment. The chain uses TRBV9 and TRBJ2-7, with 7 bases identical to TRBD2. This TCR was recovered from a person between 40 and 79 years old with oral cavity squamous cell carcinoma. The CDR3 DNA reads as TGTGCCAGCAGCGTGGGAGGGAGCTCCTACGAGCAGTACTTC. This codes for CASSVGGSSYEQYF.